Each of the 24 T cell receptor beta chains below was sequenced from the same sample in a study of technical replicates of blood from a handful of donors. TCRdb's table, derived via immunoSEQ multiplex PCR, lists solely in-frame clones and lacks some. The profile shows about 59,000 clones, around 93% of them singletons. The sequenced sample consisted of PBMCs. The receptors derive from a human donor in good health. Some clones in this sample may be carry-over from other donors' samples.

The rearrangement uses TRBV29-1 and TRBJ2-4; TRBD2 matches 11 bases. The germline gives CDR1 SQVTM, CDR2 ANQGSEA. After removal of 6 bases from V and 9 bases from J, the junction contained 7 bases not matched to a gene. This CDR3 region has 13 residues. The CDR3 bases are TGCAGCGTACTTAGCGGGGGGGGAAGCATTCAGTACTTC. Protein product: CSVLSGGGSIQYF.

The chain employs TRBV9 and TRBJ1-1; the match to TRBD1 covers 9 bases. J was trimmed by 2 bases and V by 3 bases; bases with no gene match: 5. Germline V lookup: CDR1 SGDLS, CDR2 YYNGEE. The CDR3 covers 15 residues. Written as DNA, the CDR3 is TGTGCCAGCAGCGAGGAGGACAGGGGAAACACTGAAGCTTTCTTT. Protein: CASSEEDRGNTEAFF. Looking up the rest from reference TRBV9 and TRBJ1-1 gives the full variable domain: DSGVTQTPKHLITATGQRVTLRCSPRSGDLSVYWYQQSLDQGLQFLIQYYNGEERAKGNILERFSAQQFPDLHSELNLSSLELGDSALYFCASSEEDRGNTEAFFGQGTRLTVV.

V gene TRBV30 combines with J gene TRBJ2-5; 13 positions agree with TRBD2. Germline CDR1 GTSNPN, CDR2 SVGIG (reference sequence). The CDR3 is 13 amino acids. After removal of 8 bases from V and 5 bases from J, the junction contained 5 bases not matched to a gene. The CDR3 DNA follows: TGTGCCCACGGACTAGCGGGAGCTGAGACCCAGTACTTC. Encoded protein: CAHGLAGAETQYF.

The CDR3 coding sequence is TGTGCCAGCAGTCCCTCAGGGAAAACCTACAATGAGCAGTTCTTC. Amino acids: CASSPSGKTYNEQFF. The chain is built from TRBV6-5 and TRBJ2-1; D possibly corresponds to TRBD1 (5 bases). Germline V gene lookup returns CDR1 MNHEY and CDR2 SVGAGI. Trimming pared 5 bases from V and 2 bases from J, leaving 13 bases between. This CDR3 region has 15 residues.

The rearrangement joins TRBV7-2 to TRBJ1-1; the match to TRBD1 covers 10 bases. After removal of 5 bases from V and 5 bases from J, the junction contained 11 bases not matched to a gene. The CDR3 loop spans 16 amino acids. Germline V gene data show CDR1 as SGHTA and CDR2 as FQGNSA. Here the CDR3 DNA reads TGTGCCAGCAGCCCGGGACCGGGACAGGGGAAGACTGAAGCTTTCTTT. Amino acid sequence: CASSPGPGQGKTEAFF.

This clone has a single count. The CDR3 DNA reads TGTGCCACCAAATGGGGGGGCAATCAGCCCCAGCATTTT. Its translation: CATKWGGNQPQHF. V and J are TRBV2 and TRBJ1-5; TRBD1 is a possible D gene (5 bases). The CDR3 loop spans 13 amino acids. The V end was cut by 10 bases, the J end by 2 bases, with 12 bases between. Germline V lookup: CDR1 SNHLY, CDR2 FYNNEI.

The chain recombines TRBV7-2 with TRBJ2-3; D may be TRBD2 (6 bases). In germline, CDR1 is SGHTA, CDR2 FQGNSA. The CDR3 spans 14 residues. The V and J ends lost 6 bases and 4 bases respectively, with 14 bases between them. The CDR3 coding sequence is TGTGCCAGCAGGGTCGGGAGTAACGCAGATACGCAGTATTTT. Translated: CASRVGSNADTQYF.

In the case of this clone: Relative to the germline gene, one junction end is altered; a read error may explain this. The chain has TRBV5-5 and TRBJ2-5; D gene unclear. Germline loops: CDR1 SGHKS, CDR2 YYEKEE (reference sequence). CDR3 length: 8 residues. The CDR3 loop is CASSRWHF. DNA of the CDR3: TGTGCCTCCTCCCGTTGGCACTTC.

The J gene is TRBJ2-1, the V gene TRBV9; D is perhaps TRBD2 (6 bases). This CDR3 is 15 amino acids long. The V gene's germline CDR1 is SGDLS and CDR2 YYNGEE. V dropped 0 bases and J dropped 4 bases, with 11 bases sitting between them. Here the CDR3 reads CASSVGGLGYNEQFF. CDR3 DNA: TGTGCCAGCAGCGTAGGGGGACTGGGGTACAATGAGCAGTTCTTC.

The chain carries TRBV5-1 and TRBJ2-7, with D unresolved. Trimming removed 4 bases at V and 2 bases at J, with 10 bases between. This CDR3 region has 13 residues. The V gene's germline CDR1 is SGHRS and CDR2 YFSETQ. As DNA, the CDR3 is TGCGCCAGCAGCCTTGACATTCCCTACGAGCAGTACTTC. Its translation: CASSLDIPYEQYF.

CDR3 sequence: CASSSYTGELFF. The CDR3, as DNA: TGTGCCAGCAGCTCGTACACCGGGGAGCTGTTTTTT. The chain uses TRBV7-2 and TRBJ2-2; D unresolved. The CDR3 loop spans 12 amino acids. Between the trimmed V and J ends, which lost 4 bases and 3 bases, there was a span of 3 bases. Germline loops: CDR1 SGHTA, CDR2 FQGNSA. The whole variable domain, remainder taken from reference TRBV7-2 and TRBJ2-2, is GAGVSQSPSNKVTEKGKDVELRCDPISGHTALYWYRQSLGQGLEFLIYFQGNSAPDKSGLPSDRFSAERTGGSVSTLTIQRTQQEDSAVYLCASSSYTGELFFGEGSRLTVL.

This chain connects TRBV9 to TRBJ2-3, with D perhaps TRBD2 (5 bases). CDR1 and CDR2 from the germline V gene are SGDLS and YYNGEE. The CDR3 contains 13 residues. V dropped 6 bases and J dropped 4 bases, with 12 bases sitting between them. Here the CDR3 reads CASTLAEADTQYF. Written as DNA, the CDR3 is TGTGCCAGCACCCTAGCAGAAGCAGATACGCAGTATTTT.

The rearrangement uses TRBV7-9 and TRBJ1-2, with a tentative D call TRBD1 (5 bases). The CDR3 totals 15 residues. The V end was cut by 0 bases, the J end by 3 bases, with 11 bases between. The germline CDR1 and CDR2 sequences are SEHNR and FQNEAQ (reference sequence). CDR3 in amino acids: CASSLAGGVDYGYTF. The CDR3 DNA sequence: TGTGCCAGCAGCTTAGCCGGGGGGGTGGACTATGGCTACACCTTC.

V is TRBV11-2 and J is TRBJ1-1; D call uncertain. Looked up from germline, CDR1 is SGHAT and CDR2 is FQNNGV. V lost 5 bases to trimming and J lost 3 bases, with 16 bases between them. This CDR3 has 15 residues. CDR3 DNA: TGTGCCAGCAGCCCTGGTCTTTACAGAGACACTGAAGCTTTCTTT. Its protein product is CASSPGLYRDTEAFF.

This rearrangement joins TRBV15 to TRBJ1-5; no clear D gene. The ends were cut back, 3 bases at V and 0 bases at J, with 9 bases in the middle. Germline V gene sequence: CDR1 LNHNV, CDR2 YYDKDF (reference sequence). CDR3 length: 15 amino acids. CDR3 sequence reads: CATSSLGRSNQPQHF. The CDR3 DNA sequence: TGTGCCACCAGCAGCCTCGGTCGTAGCAATCAGCCCCAGCATTTT.

V gene TRBV5-1 combines with J gene TRBJ1-1; 9 bases line up with TRBD1. The CDR3 is 14 residues long. V was pared by 4 bases and J by 1 base, with 2 bases of the junction left unmatched. Germline V lookup: CDR1 SGHRS, CDR2 YFSETQ. The CDR3 spells CASSKDRGNTEAFF. In nucleotides, the CDR3 is TGCGCCAGCAGCAAGGACAGGGGGAACACTGAAGCTTTCTTT.

This clone was counted once. The chain employs TRBV9 and TRBJ1-2; a possible D gene is TRBD1 (6 bases). Germline-derived CDR1 and CDR2 are SGDLS and YYNGEE. There are 15 residues in the CDR3. The V end was cut by 3 bases, the J end by 2 bases, with 14 bases between. This CDR3 reads CASSAPGQWNYGYTF. The CDR3 DNA reads as TGTGCCAGCAGCGCCCCGGGACAATGGAACTATGGCTACACCTTC.

The rearrangement uses TRBV4-2 and TRBJ2-7, with D tentatively TRBD2 (7 bases). The V gene's germline CDR1 is LGHNA and CDR2 YNFKEQ. Trimming pared 1 base from V and 6 bases from J, leaving 19 bases between. The CDR3 loop spans 16 amino acids. In DNA, the CDR3 is TGTGCCAGCAGCCAAGGCTGGAGGGGGGGCACCGGCGAGCAGTACTTC. It encodes CASSQGWRGGTGEQYF.

This clone was detected once. The CDR3 reads CASSLRTNREQYF. CDR3 sequence (DNA): TGTGCCAGCAGCTTAAGGACTAATCGCGAGCAGTACTTC. J is TRBJ2-7 and V is TRBV7-2; TRBD2 might be the D (6 bases). Germline V gene data show CDR1 as SGHTA and CDR2 as FQGNSA. The CDR3 has 13 residues. The V and J ends lost 2 bases and 6 bases respectively, with 11 bases between them.

The V gene is TRBV7-2, the J gene TRBJ2-1, with 13 positions matching TRBD2. CDR1 and CDR2 from the germline V gene are SGHTA and FQGNSA. The CDR3 spans 19 residues. V lost 5 bases, J lost 0 bases, and 10 bases stayed unmatched. Written as DNA, the CDR3 is TGTGCCAGCAGCCGGGGGACTAGCGGGACCTTACGCTCCTACAATGAGCAGTTCTTC. Its translation: CASSRGTSGTLRSYNEQFF. The full variable domain, with the rest looked up from reference TRBV7-2 and TRBJ2-1, is GAGVSQSPSNKVTEKGKDVELRCDPISGHTALYWYRQSLGQGLEFLIYFQGNSAPDKSGLPSDRFSAERTGGSVSTLTIQRTQQEDSAVYLCASSRGTSGTLRSYNEQFFGPGTRLTVL.

The chain uses TRBV6-5 and TRBJ2-7, with TRBD1 as a possible D gene (5 bases). The CDR3 spans 11 residues. Germline assignment: CDR1 MNHEY and CDR2 SVGAGI. Between the trimmed V and J ends, which lost 2 bases and 13 bases, there was a span of 12 bases. The CDR3, as DNA: TGTGCCAGCAGTTACATCGGACATCGCTACTTC. This gives the protein CASSYIGHRYF.

V gene TRBV6-6 combines with J gene TRBJ2-7; 7 nucleotides match TRBD1. This CDR3 has 14 residues. Germline CDR1 MNHNY, CDR2 SVGAGI (reference sequence). Unmatched junction bases numbered 10, after V lost 6 bases and J lost 5 bases. CDR3 bases: TGTGCCAGCAGGTCTGGGACAGAAAGTAACGAGCAGTACTTC. Amino acids: CASRSGTESNEQYF.

The chain carries TRBV5-4 and TRBJ2-5, with D perhaps matching TRBD1 (6 bases). The V end lost 4 bases, the J end lost 9 bases, and 19 bases lay between the germline ends. Germline V CDR1 and CDR2: SGHNT, YYREEE (reference sequence). There are 14 residues in the CDR3. The CDR3 loop is CASSTLAQGQAQYF. As DNA, the CDR3 is TGTGCCAGCAGCACTCTCGCACAGGGCCAGGCCCAGTACTTC. The full variable domain, its missing parts supplied by reference TRBV5-4 and TRBJ2-5, is ETGVTQSPTHLIKTRGQQVTLRCSSQSGHNTVSWYQQALGQGPQFIFQYYREEENGRGNFPPRFSGLQFPNYSSELNVNALELDDSALYLCASSTLAQGQAQYFGPGTRLLVL.

This sequence joins TRBV5-5 and TRBJ2-1, with D perhaps TRBD1 (5 bases). This CDR3 region has 17 residues. The ends were cut back, 2 bases at V and 0 bases at J, with 15 bases in the middle. The V gene's germline CDR1 is SGHKS and CDR2 YYEKEE (reference sequence). CDR3 sequence: CASSFQTQASSYNEQFF. The CDR3 DNA follows: TGTGCCAGCAGCTTTCAAACACAGGCGAGCTCCTACAATGAGCAGTTCTTC.